These T cell receptor beta chains were read from a single sample in a study of molecular identifiers for immune sequencing clone quantification. A single record per CDR3 protein comes from TCRdb applying MiXCR to the PCR reads. The sample records about 65,000 distinct CDR3 sequences, approximately 17% being singletons. The sequencing sample was made of naive CD8+ T cells from blood, with Jurkat cell RNA spiked in. The source of these receptors is a human donor in good health. Some libraries in this study had Jurkat cell RNA spiked in. Both conserved end residues are part of each CDR3. The order of the fields is J gene, clone size, D gene, V gene, CDR3 protein, CDR3 DNA. D genes are given only for firm matches. Part of the rows lack a size; the others show once, few, many or a class for expanded clones.

j_call: TRBJ2-7; clone_size: many; d_call: -; v_call: TRBV4-1; cdr3_aa: CASSPTGFPYEQYF; cdr3_nt: TGCGCCAGCAGCCCTACAGGGTTTCCCTACGAGCAGTACTTC
j_call: TRBJ1-4; clone_size: many; d_call: -; v_call: TRBV29-1; cdr3_aa: CSVARLDNEKLFF; cdr3_nt: TGCAGCGTTGCGCGACTGGATAATGAAAAACTGTTTTTT
j_call: TRBJ2-2; clone_size: many; d_call: -; v_call: TRBV7-9; cdr3_aa: CATPTRNTGELFF; cdr3_nt: TGTGCCACTCCCACCCGAAACACCGGGGAGCTGTTTTTT
j_call: TRBJ2-5; clone_size: -; d_call: -; v_call: TRBV7-8; cdr3_aa: CASSLALWGGIGETQYF; cdr3_nt: TGTGCCAGCAGCTTAGCTTTATGGGGTGGTATCGGAGAGACCCAGTACTTC
j_call: TRBJ2-1; clone_size: -; d_call: TRBD1; v_call: TRBV13; cdr3_aa: CASSSTGTGDEQFF; cdr3_nt: TGTGCCAGCAGCTCAACCGGGACAGGGGATGAGCAGTTCTTC
j_call: TRBJ2-1; clone_size: many; d_call: TRBD2; v_call: TRBV27; cdr3_aa: CASSSIAGGVNEQFF; cdr3_nt: TGTGCCAGCAGTTCTATAGCGGGAGGGGTCAATGAGCAGTTCTTC
j_call: TRBJ1-1; clone_size: many; d_call: -; v_call: TRBV7-2; cdr3_aa: CASPGVTGSTEAFF; cdr3_nt: TGTGCCAGCCCGGGTGTAACAGGGAGCACTGAAGCTTTCTTT
j_call: TRBJ2-7; clone_size: many; d_call: -; v_call: TRBV7-9; cdr3_aa: CASGQGINYEQYF; cdr3_nt: TGTGCCAGCGGACAAGGTATAAACTACGAGCAGTACTTC
j_call: TRBJ2-7; clone_size: many; d_call: -; v_call: TRBV7-2; cdr3_aa: CASSRSSSPYEQYF; cdr3_nt: TGTGCCAGCAGCCGATCGAGCAGCCCCTACGAGCAGTACTTC
j_call: TRBJ1-1; clone_size: many; d_call: -; v_call: TRBV6-1; cdr3_aa: CASSSLQRLNTVAFF; cdr3_nt: TGTGCCAGCAGTTCCCTACAGCGATTGAACACTGTAGCTTTCTTT
j_call: TRBJ1-6; clone_size: -; d_call: -; v_call: TRBV11-3; cdr3_aa: CASSPGPVFHNSPLHF; cdr3_nt: TGTGCCAGCAGCCCAGGTCCGGTGTTCCATAATTCACCCCTCCACTTT
j_call: TRBJ2-1; clone_size: many; d_call: TRBD2; v_call: TRBV6-5; cdr3_aa: CASSFPGTSRYNEQFF; cdr3_nt: TGTGCCAGCAGTTTCCCCGGGACTAGCCGTTACAATGAGCAGTTCTTC
j_call: TRBJ2-3; clone_size: many; d_call: -; v_call: TRBV6-6; cdr3_aa: CASGTPTDTQYF; cdr3_nt: TGTGCCAGCGGAACCCCCACAGATACGCAGTATTTT
j_call: TRBJ2-3; clone_size: many; d_call: -; v_call: TRBV9; cdr3_aa: CASSVALAPDTQYF; cdr3_nt: TGTGCCAGCAGCGTGGCTCTAGCGCCAGATACGCAGTATTTT
j_call: TRBJ2-1; clone_size: many; d_call: -; v_call: TRBV9; cdr3_aa: CASSLLGHPIDEQFF; cdr3_nt: TGTGCCAGCAGCCTCCTCGGACACCCTATTGATGAGCAGTTCTTC
j_call: TRBJ2-7; clone_size: -; d_call: TRBD1; v_call: TRBV18; cdr3_aa: CASSPPGTGTDEQYF; cdr3_nt: TGTGCCAGCTCACCACCCGGGACAGGGACGGACGAGCAGTACTTC
j_call: TRBJ2-5; clone_size: many; d_call: -; v_call: TRBV5-1; cdr3_aa: CASSLVPQDQAKTQYF; cdr3_nt: TGCGCCAGCAGCTTGGTCCCACAGGACCAGGCGAAGACCCAGTACTTC
j_call: TRBJ2-6; clone_size: many; d_call: -; v_call: TRBV20-1; cdr3_aa: CSASFVVMGGANVLTF; cdr3_nt: TGCAGTGCTAGTTTCGTGGTCATGGGGGGGGCCAACGTCCTGACTTTC
j_call: TRBJ2-5; clone_size: few; d_call: TRBD2; v_call: TRBV10-3; cdr3_aa: CAIRGLGGETQYF; cdr3_nt: TGTGCCATCAGGGGACTAGGAGGGGAGACCCAGTACTTC
j_call: TRBJ2-5; clone_size: -; d_call: -; v_call: TRBV28; cdr3_aa: CASSLYARRGQETRYF; cdr3_nt: TGTGCCAGCAGTTTATATGCCAGACGGGGACAAGAGACCCGGTACTTC
j_call: TRBJ1-6; clone_size: -; d_call: -; v_call: TRBV19; cdr3_aa: CASTPGPLSSPLHF; cdr3_nt: TGTGCCAGTACCCCGGGACCCCTGAGCTCACCCCTCCACTTT
j_call: TRBJ2-3; clone_size: many; d_call: TRBD2; v_call: TRBV5-6; cdr3_aa: CASSFGGSPDTQYF; cdr3_nt: TGTGCCAGCAGCTTCGGCGGGAGCCCAGATACGCAGTATTTT
j_call: TRBJ2-2; clone_size: many; d_call: -; v_call: TRBV9; cdr3_aa: CASSVGHDRPNTGELFF; cdr3_nt: TGTGCCAGCAGCGTAGGCCATGACAGGCCGAACACCGGGGAGCTGTTTTTT
j_call: TRBJ1-4; clone_size: many; d_call: TRBD1; v_call: TRBV5-4; cdr3_aa: CASSVGTANEKLFF; cdr3_nt: TGTGCCAGCAGCGTTGGGACAGCTAATGAAAAACTGTTTTTT